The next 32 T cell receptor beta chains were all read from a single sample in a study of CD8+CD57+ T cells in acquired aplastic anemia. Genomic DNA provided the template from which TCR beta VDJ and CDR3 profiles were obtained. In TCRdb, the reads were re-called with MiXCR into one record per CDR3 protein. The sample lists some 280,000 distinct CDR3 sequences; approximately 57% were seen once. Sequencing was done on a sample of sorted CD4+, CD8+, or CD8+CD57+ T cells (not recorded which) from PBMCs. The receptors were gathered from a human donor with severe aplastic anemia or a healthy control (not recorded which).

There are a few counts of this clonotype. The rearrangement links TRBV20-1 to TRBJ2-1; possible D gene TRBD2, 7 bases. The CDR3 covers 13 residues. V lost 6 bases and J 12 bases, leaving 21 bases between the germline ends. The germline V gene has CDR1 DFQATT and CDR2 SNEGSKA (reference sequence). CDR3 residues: CSARGGASDTQFF. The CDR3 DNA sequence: TGCAGTGCCCGAGGGGGGGCTTCCGATACGCAGTTCTTC.

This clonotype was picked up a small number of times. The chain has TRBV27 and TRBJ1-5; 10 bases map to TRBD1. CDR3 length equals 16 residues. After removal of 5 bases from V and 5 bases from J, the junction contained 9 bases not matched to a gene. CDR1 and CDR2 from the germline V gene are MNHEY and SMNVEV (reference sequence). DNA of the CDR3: TGTGCCAGCAGTCCCGGGACAGGGGTGTCGCATCAGCCCCAGCATTTT. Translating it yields CASSPGTGVSHQPQHF.

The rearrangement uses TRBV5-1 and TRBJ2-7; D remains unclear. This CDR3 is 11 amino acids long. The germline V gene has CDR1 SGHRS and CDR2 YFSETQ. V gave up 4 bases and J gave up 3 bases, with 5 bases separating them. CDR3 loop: CASSDYYEQYF. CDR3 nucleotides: TGCGCCAGCAGCGATTACTACGAGCAGTACTTC.

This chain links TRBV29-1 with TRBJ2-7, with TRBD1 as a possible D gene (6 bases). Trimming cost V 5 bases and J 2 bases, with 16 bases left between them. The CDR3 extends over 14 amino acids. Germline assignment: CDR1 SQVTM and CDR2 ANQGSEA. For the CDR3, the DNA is TGCAGCGTTCGAGGATCCAGGGGTACCTACGAGCAGTACTTC. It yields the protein CSVRGSRGTYEQYF.

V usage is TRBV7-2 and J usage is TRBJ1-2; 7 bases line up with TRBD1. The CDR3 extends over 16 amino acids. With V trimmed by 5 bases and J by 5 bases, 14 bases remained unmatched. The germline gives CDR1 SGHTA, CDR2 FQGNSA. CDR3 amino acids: CASSAEARQGRYGYTF. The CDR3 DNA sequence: TGTGCCAGCAGCGCCGAAGCGCGACAGGGAAGGTATGGCTACACCTTC. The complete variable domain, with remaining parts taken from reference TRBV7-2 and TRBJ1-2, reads GAGVSQSPSNKVTEKGKDVELRCDPISGHTALYWYRQSLGQGLEFLIYFQGNSAPDKSGLPSDRFSAERTGGSVSTLTIQRTQQEDSAVYLCASSAEARQGRYGYTFGSGTRLTVV.

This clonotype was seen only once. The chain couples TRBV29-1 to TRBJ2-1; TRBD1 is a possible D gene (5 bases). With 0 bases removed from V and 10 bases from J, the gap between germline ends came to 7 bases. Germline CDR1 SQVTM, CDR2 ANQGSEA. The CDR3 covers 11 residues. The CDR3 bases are TGCAGCGTTGAAGATCAGGGAGAGCAGTTCTTC. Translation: CSVEDQGEQFF.

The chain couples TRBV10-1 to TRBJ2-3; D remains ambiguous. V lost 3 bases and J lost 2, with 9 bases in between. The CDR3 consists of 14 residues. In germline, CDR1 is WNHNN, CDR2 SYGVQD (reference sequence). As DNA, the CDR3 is TGCGCCAGCAGTGAACAGTTACCCACAGATACGCAGTATTTT. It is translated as CASSEQLPTDTQYF.

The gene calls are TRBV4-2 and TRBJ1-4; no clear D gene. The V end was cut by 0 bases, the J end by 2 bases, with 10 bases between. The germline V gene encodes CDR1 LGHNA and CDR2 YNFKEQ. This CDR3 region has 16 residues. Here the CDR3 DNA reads TGTGCCAGCAGCCAAGATCCCCTTGCTACTAATGAAAAACTGTTTTTT. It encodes CASSQDPLATNEKLFF.

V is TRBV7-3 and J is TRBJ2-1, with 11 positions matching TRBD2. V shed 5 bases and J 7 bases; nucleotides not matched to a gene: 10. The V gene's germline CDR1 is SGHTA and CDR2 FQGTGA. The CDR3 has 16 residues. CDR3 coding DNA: TGTGCCAGCAGCCTTACCGGGACTAGCGGCGCAAATGAGCAGTTCTTC. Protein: CASSLTGTSGANEQFF. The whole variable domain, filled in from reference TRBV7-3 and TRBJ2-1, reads GAGVSQTPSNKVTEKGKYVELRCDPISGHTALYWYRQSLGQGPEFLIYFQGTGAADDSGLPNDRFFAVRPEGSVSTLKIQRTERGDSAVYLCASSLTGTSGANEQFFGPGTRLTVL.

DNA for the CDR3: TGTGCCAGTACTACCCAGGGACAAGGGGCCAACGTCCTGACTTTC. Its translation: CASTTQGQGANVLTF. This chain connects TRBV19 to TRBJ2-6, with a possible D match to TRBD1 (6 bases). Trimming took 7 bases from V and 4 from J, leaving 14 bases between them. This CDR3 is 15 amino acids long. CDR1 is LNHDA, CDR2 SQIVND, per germline (reference sequence).

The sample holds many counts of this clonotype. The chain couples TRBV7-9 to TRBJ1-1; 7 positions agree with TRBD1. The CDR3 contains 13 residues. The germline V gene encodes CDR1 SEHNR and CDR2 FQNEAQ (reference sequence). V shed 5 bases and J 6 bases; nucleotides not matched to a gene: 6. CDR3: CASSHRGRAEAFF. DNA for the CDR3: TGTGCCAGCAGCCACAGGGGTCGGGCTGAAGCTTTCTTT.

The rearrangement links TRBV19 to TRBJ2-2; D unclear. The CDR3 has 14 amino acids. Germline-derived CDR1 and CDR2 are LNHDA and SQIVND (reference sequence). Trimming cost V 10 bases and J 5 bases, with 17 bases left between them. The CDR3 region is CATRHVAATGELFF. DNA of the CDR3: TGTGCCACCCGTCACGTGGCGGCAACCGGGGAGCTGTTTTTT.

The CDR3 sequence is CATSSGDSNQPQHF. DNA of the CDR3: TGTGCCACCTCGTCAGGGGATAGCAATCAGCCCCAGCATTTT. V and J are TRBV19 and TRBJ1-5, with a possible D match to TRBD1 (6 bases). V gave up 10 bases and J gave up 0 bases, with 13 bases separating them. CDR1 LNHDA and CDR2 SQIVND come from the germline V gene (reference sequence). This CDR3 is built from 14 residues.

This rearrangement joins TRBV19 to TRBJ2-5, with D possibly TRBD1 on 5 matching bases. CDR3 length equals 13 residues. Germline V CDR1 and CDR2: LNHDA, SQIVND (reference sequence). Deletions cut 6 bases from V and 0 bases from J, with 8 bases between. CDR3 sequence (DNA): TGTGCCAGTAGCGACAGCTACCAAGAGACCCAGTACTTC. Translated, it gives CASSDSYQETQYF.

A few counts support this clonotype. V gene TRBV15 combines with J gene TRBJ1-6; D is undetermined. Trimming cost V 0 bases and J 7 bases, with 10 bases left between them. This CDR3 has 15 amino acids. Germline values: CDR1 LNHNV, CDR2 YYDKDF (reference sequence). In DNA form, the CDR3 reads TGTGCCACCAGCAGAGATAGTCTGGCAAATTCACCCCTCCACTTT. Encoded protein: CATSRDSLANSPLHF.

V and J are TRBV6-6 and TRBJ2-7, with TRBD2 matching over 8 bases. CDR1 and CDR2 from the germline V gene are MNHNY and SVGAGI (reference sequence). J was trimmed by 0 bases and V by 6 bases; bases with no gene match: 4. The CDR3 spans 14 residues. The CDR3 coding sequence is TGTGCCAGCAGGCCGGGGGGGGCCTCCTACGAGCAGTACTTC. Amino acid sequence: CASRPGGASYEQYF.

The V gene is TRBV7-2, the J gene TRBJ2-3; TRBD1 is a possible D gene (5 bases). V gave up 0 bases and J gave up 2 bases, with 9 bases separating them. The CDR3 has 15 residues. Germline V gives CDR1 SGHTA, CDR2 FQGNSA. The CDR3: CASSLAPDNTDTQYF. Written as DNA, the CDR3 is TGTGCCAGCAGCTTAGCGCCGGACAACACAGATACGCAGTATTTT.

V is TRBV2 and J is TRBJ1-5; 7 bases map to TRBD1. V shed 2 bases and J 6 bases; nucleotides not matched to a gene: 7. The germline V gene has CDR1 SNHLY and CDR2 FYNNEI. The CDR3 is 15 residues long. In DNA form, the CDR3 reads TGTGCCAGCAGTGAACGACAGGGTCTGAGTCAGCCCCAGCATTTT. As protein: CASSERQGLSQPQHF.

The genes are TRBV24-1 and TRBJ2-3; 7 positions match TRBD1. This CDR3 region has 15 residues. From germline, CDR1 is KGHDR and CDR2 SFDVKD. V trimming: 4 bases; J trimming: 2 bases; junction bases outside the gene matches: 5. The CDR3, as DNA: TGTGCCACCAGTGACATGGGACAGTCCACAGATACGCAGTATTTT. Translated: CATSDMGQSTDTQYF.

CDR3 amino acids: CAISESMGQGSYEQYF. The CDR3, as DNA: TGTGCCATCAGTGAGTCGATGGGACAGGGCTCCTACGAGCAGTACTTC. The genes are TRBV10-3 and TRBJ2-7; TRBD1 matches 9 bases. Germline-derived CDR1 and CDR2 are ENHRY and SYGVKD. This CDR3 has 16 residues. The ends lost 0 bases at V and 0 bases at J; junction bases unmatched: 3.

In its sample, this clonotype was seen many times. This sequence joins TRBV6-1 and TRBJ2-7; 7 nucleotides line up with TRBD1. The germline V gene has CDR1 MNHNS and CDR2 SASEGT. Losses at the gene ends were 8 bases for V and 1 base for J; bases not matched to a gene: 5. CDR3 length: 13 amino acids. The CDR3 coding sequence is TGTGCCAGCGATAGGGACAGATCCTACGAGCAGTACTTC. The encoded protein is CASDRDRSYEQYF.

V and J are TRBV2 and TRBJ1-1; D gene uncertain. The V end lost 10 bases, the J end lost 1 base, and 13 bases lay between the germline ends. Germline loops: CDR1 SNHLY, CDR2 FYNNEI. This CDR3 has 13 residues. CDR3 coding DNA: TGTGCCACCTGTTTTTCTACGAACACTGAAGCTTTCTTT. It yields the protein CATCFSTNTEAFF.

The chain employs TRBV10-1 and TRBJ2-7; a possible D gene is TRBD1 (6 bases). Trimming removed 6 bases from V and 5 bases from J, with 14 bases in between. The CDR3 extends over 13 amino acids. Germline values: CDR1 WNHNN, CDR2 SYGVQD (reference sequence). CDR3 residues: CASRRTAPDEQYF. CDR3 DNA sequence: TGCGCCAGCAGGAGGACAGCTCCTGACGAGCAGTACTTC.

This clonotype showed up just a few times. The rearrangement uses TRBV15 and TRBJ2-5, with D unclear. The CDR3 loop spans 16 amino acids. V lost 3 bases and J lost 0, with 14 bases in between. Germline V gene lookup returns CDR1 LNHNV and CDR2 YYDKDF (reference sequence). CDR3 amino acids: CATSSEPVEYQETQYF. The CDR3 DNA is TGTGCCACCAGCAGCGAGCCGGTAGAGTACCAAGAGACCCAGTACTTC.

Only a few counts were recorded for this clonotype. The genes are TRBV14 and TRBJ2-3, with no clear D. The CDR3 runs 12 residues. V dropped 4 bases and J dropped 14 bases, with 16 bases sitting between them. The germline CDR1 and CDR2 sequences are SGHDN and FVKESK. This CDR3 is CASSPLVNVRYF. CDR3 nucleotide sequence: TGTGCCAGCAGCCCCCTAGTCAACGTGCGGTATTTT.

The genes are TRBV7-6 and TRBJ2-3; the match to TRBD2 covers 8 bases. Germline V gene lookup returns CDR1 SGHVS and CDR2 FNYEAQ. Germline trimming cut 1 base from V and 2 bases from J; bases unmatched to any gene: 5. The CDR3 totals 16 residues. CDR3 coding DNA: TGTGCCAGCAGCTTAGGGCGGGGGGAGACCACAGATACGCAGTATTTT. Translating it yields CASSLGRGETTDTQYF.

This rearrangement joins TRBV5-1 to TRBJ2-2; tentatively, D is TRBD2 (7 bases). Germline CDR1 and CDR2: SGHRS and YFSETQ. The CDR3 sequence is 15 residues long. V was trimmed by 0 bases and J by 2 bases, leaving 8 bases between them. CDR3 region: CASSLGGGNTGELFF. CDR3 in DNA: TGCGCCAGCAGCTTGGGGGGGGGCAACACCGGGGAGCTGTTTTTT.

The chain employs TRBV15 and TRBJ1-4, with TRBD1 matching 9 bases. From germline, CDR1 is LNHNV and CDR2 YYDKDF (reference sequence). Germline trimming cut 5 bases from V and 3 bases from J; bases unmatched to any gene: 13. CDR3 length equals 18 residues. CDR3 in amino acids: CATSLRDRVRAANEKLFF. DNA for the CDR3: TGTGCCACCAGCCTCCGGGACAGGGTTCGCGCTGCTAATGAAAAACTGTTTTTT.

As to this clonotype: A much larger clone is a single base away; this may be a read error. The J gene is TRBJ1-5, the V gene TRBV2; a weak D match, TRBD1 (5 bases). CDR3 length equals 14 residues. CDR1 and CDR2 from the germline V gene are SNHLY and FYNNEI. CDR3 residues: CASSQGSGNQPQRF. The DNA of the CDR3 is TGTGCCAGCAGTCAGGGATCCGGCAATCAGCCCCAGCGTTTT.

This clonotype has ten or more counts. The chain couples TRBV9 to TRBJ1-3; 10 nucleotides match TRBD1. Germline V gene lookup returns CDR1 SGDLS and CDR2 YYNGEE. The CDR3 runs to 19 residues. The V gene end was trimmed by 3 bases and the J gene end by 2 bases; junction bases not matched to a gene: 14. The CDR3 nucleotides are TGTGCCAGCAGCGCAAAGGGACAGGGGATCGGCCGACCTGGAAACACCATATATTTT. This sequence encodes CASSAKGQGIGRPGNTIYF.

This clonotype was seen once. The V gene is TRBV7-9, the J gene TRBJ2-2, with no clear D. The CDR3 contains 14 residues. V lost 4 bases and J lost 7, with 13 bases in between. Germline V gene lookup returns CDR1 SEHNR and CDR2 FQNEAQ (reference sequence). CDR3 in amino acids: CASSSWTSNGELFF. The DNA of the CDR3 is TGTGCCAGCAGCTCCTGGACCTCAAACGGGGAGCTGTTTTTT.

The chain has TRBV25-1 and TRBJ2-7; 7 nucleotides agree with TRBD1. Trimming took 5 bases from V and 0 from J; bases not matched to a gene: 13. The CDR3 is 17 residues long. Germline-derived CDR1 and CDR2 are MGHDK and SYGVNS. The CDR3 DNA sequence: TGTGCCAGCAGTTACCATCCCAGGGGGTCCTCCTCCTACGAGCAGTACTTC. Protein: CASSYHPRGSSSYEQYF.